This T cell receptor (beta chain) was documented in a study of PD-L1 blockade in urothelial cancer. Looking at the study overall: Patients took up atezolizumab in about 2014 at 1,200 mg intravenously every 3 weeks.

The protocol was immunoSEQ multiplex PCR, while the TCRdb copy is restricted to in-frame clones and leaves out a portion. The table has approximately 20,000 clones, around 90% seen once; the top ten hold more than 15%. The length of the CDR3 is 16 residues. The J segment lost 3 bases and the V segment lost 4 bases, leaving 9 bases of the junction unmatched. CDR1 and CDR2 (germline): SGHTA, FQGNSA. The TCR originated in a woman in her sixties with urothelial cancer. Here the sequenced sample was PBMCs, taken around atezolizumab (anti-PD-L1) treatment. V is TRBV7-2 and J is TRBJ2-1, with TRBD2 identical over 7 bases. The CDR3 here is CASSSMALADYNEQFF. CDR3 in DNA: TGTGCCAGCAGCTCCATGGCCCTAGCGGACTACAATGAGCAGTTCTTC.